The present T cell receptor beta chain was sequenced within a study of T cell responses to AZD1222 COVID-19 vaccine. Germline CDR1 reads SEHNR; CDR2 reads FQNEAQ (reference sequence). The CDR3 has 19 amino acids. V was shortened by 3 bases and J by 2 bases, with 25 bases between the two germline ends. Clones were sequenced by immunoSEQ multiplex PCR, and TCRdb holds only the in-frame ones, with some missing. The sample carries fewer than 90,000 clones, 89% recorded once. This specimen consisted of peripheral blood, obtained 28 days after the second AZD1222 dose. This sequence originates from an adult who received the AZD1222 COVID-19 vaccine. The gene calls are TRBV7-9 and TRBJ1-2; possibly TRBD1 for D (5 bases). Written as DNA, the CDR3 is TGTGCCAGCAGCTTTCCCAACTCCCAACAGCGGGGCGCCAACTATGGCTACACCTTC. Translation: CASSFPNSQQRGANYGYTF.